The clone carrying this T cell receptor (beta chain) turned up a few times. The antigen is unknown. The repertoire was sequenced with immunoSEQ multiplex PCR; TCRdb's copy has only in-frame clones and lacks some. The sample has 600,000 to 750,000 clones, roughly 78% seen once; the top ten hold 1.8%. This CDR3 is 13 amino acids long. Germline V gene sequence: CDR1 LGHNA, CDR2 YNFKEQ. Between the trimmed V and J ends, which lost 3 bases and 1 base, there was a span of 7 bases. The sample comes from a study of shared clonotypes between healthy human individuals. Study-wide points: Clonotype sharing among donors, it was expected, would be affected by sequencing depth.

This clonotype was obtained from a woman aged 25 to 39 in good health. This chain links TRBV4-2 with TRBJ2-7; a possible D gene is TRBD2 (5 bases). The sequencing sample was made of memory CD4+ T cells sorted from blood. Subset of the sample: CD45RA-negative fraction. CDR3 loop: CASSQLASYEQYF. As DNA, the CDR3 is TGTGCCAGCAGCCAGCTAGCTTCCTACGAGCAGTACTTC.